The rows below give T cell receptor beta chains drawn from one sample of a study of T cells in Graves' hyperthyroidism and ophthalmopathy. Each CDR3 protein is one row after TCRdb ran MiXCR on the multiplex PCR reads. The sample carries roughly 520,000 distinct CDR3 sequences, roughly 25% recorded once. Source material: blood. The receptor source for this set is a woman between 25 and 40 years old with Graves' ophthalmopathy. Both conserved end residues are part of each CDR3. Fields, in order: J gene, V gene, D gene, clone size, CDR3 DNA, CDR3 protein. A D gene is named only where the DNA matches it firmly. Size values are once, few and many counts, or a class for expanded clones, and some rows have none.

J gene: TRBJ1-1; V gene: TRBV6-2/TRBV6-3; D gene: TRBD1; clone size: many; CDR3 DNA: TGTGCCAGCAGTAGCCCGGGACAGGGTAACACTGAAGCTTTCTTT; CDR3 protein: CASSSPGQGNTEAFF
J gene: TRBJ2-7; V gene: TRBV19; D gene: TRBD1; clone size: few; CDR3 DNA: TGTGCCAGTAGTGTCAGGGACAGCACTAACTCCTACGAGCAGTACTTC; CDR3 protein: CASSVRDSTNSYEQYF
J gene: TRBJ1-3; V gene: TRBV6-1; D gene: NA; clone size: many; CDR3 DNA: TGTGCCAGCAATGACAGAAATGGAAACACCATATATTTT; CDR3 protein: CASNDRNGNTIYF
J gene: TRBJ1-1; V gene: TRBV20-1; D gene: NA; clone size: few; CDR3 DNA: TGCAGTGCTAGTAAAGACACCATGAACACTGAAGCTTTCTTT; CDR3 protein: CSASKDTMNTEAFF
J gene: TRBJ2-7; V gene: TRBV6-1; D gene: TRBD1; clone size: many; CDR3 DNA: TGTGCCAGCAGTGAATACAGGGGGCGGTACGAGCAGTACTTC; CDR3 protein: CASSEYRGRYEQYF
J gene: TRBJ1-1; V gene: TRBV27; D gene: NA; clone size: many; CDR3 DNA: TGTGCCAGCAGTTTAGGCTGGTCTAACACTGAAGCTTTCTTT; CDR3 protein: CASSLGWSNTEAFF
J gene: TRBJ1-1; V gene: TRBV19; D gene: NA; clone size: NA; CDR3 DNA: TGTGCCAGTAGTATAGTAAGACCCGGGGACACTGAAGCTTTCTTT; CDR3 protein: CASSIVRPGDTEAFF
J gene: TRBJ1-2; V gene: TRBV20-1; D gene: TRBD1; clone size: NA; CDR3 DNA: TGCAGTGCGGGGACAGGGGGCGCTGGCTACACCTTC; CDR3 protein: CSAGTGGAGYTF
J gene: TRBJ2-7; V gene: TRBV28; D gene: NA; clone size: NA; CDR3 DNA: TGTGCCACCTGTCGCCACCCTTACGAGCAGTACTTC; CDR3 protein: CATCRHPYEQYF
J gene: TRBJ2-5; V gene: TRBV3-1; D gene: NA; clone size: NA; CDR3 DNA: TGTGCCAGCAGCCAAGATCGACAGTTCGGCCAAGAGACCCAGTACTTC; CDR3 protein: CASSQDRQFGQETQYF
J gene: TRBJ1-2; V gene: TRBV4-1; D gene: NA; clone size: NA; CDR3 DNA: TGCGCCAGCAGCCCCCGGGAAGGGGACTATGGCTACACCTTC; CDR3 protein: CASSPREGDYGYTF
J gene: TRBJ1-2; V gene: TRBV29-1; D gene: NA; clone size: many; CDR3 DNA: TGCAGCGTTGAACCAGGGCCCCTCTATGGCTACACCTTC; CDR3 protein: CSVEPGPLYGYTF
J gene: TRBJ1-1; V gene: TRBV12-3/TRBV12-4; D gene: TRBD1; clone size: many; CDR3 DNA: TGTGCCAGCATACGACAGGGTTGGACTGAAGCTTTCTTT; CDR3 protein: CASIRQGWTEAFF
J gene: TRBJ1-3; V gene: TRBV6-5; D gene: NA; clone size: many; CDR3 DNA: TGTGCCAGCAGTACCGACAACCCCGGAAACACCATATATTTT; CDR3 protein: CASSTDNPGNTIYF
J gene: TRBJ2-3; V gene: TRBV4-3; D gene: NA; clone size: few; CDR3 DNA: TGCGCCAGCAGCCAAGAGATGGCTATTACGCAGTATTTT; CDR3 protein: CASSQEMAITQYF
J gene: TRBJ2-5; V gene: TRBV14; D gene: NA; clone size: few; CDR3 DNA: TGTGCCAGCAGCCCCCGAATGGGAGAGACCCAGTACTTC; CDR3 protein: CASSPRMGETQYF
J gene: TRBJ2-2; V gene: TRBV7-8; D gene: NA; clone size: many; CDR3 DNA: TGTGCCAGCAGCGCCCGAGAGGTCGGGGAGCTGTTTTTT; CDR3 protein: CASSAREVGELFF
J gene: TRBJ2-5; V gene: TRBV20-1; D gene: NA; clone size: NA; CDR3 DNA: TGCAGTGCCCAGCAGGAAGAGACCCAGTACTTC; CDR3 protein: CSAQQEETQYF
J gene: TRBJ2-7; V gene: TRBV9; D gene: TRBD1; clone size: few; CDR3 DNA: TGTGCCAGCAGCGTCGGGACAGCACAATACGAGCAGTACTTC; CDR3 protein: CASSVGTAQYEQYF
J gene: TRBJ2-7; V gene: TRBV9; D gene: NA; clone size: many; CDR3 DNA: TGTGCCAGCAGCGTAGATCTCGGGGCAGGGGAGCAGTACTTC; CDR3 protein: CASSVDLGAGEQYF
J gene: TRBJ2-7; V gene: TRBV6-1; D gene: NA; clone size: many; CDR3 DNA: TGTGCCAGCAGTGAGGACCCTCCGGTCGGTTTTTCCTACGAGCAGTACTTC; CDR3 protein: CASSEDPPVGFSYEQYF
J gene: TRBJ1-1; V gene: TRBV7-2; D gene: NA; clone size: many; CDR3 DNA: TGTGCCAGCAGCTTAGCGCGGGGGAACACTGAAGCTTTCTTT; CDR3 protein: CASSLARGNTEAFF
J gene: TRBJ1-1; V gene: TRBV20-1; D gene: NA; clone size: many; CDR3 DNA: TGCAGTGCGCCAAACAGGGTCACTGAAGCTTTCTTT; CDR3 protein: CSAPNRVTEAFF
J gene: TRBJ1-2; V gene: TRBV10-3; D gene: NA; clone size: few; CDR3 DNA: TGTGCCATCAGTGAGTTGGAATCAACTAACTATGGCTACACCTTC; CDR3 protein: CAISELESTNYGYTF
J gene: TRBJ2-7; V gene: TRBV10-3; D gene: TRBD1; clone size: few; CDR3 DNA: TGTGCCATCAGTGGGGACAGGTCCTACGAGCAGTACTTC; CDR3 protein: CAISGDRSYEQYF
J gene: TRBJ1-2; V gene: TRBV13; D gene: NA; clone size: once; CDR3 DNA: TGTGCCAGCAGCTTAGTCGAGGGGGAACTTGGCTACACCTTC; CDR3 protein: CASSLVEGELGYTF
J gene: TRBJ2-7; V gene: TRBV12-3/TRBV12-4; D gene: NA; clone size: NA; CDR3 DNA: TGTGCCAGCAGTTACCAGCCGCTCGGGGAGCAGTACTTC; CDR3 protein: CASSYQPLGEQYF
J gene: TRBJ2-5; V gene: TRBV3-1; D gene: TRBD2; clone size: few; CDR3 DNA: TGTGCCAGCAGCCAAGAGTTTAGCGGGGGTTCGTACCAAGAGACCCAGTACTTC; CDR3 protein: CASSQEFSGGSYQETQYF
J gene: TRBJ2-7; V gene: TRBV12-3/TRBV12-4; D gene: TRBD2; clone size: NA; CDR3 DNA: TGTGCCAGCAGTTTAGTTGGTGGCGGGGGGTCCTCCTACGAGCAGTACTTC; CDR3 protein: CASSLVGGGGSSYEQYF
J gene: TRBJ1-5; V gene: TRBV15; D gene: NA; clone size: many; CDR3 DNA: TGTGCCACCAGCAGAGATGCCAGGGCGCCCCAGCATTTT; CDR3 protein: CATSRDARAPQHF
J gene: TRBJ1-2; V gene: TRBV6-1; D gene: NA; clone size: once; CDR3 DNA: TGTGCCAGCAGTCGGGGGCTCGATGGCTACACCTTC; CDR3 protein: CASSRGLDGYTF
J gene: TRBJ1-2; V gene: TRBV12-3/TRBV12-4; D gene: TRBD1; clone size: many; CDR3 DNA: TGTGCCAGCAGCGGACAGGGGCACGACAATGGCTACACCTTC; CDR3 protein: CASSGQGHDNGYTF
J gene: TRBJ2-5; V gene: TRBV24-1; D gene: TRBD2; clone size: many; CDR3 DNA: TGTGCCACCAGTGATTATACTAGCGGGGTTCAAGAGACCCAGTACTTC; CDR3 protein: CATSDYTSGVQETQYF
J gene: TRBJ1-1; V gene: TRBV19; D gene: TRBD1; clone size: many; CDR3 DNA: TGTGCCAGTAGTCACGGGACAGGGAACACTGAAGCTTTCTTT; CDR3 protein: CASSHGTGNTEAFF
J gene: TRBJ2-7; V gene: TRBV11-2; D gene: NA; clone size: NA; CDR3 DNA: TGTGCCAGCAGCTTAGATCCGACGGACCTATCCGAGCAGTACTTC; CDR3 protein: CASSLDPTDLSEQYF
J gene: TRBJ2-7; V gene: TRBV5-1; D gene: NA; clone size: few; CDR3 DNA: TGCGCCAGCAGCGGGATGGGGGCGCGAACCGACGAGCAGTACTTC; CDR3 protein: CASSGMGARTDEQYF
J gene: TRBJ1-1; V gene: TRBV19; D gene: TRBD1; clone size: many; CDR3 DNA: TGTGCCAGTAGCGTCAGGGGGCGAATAACTGAAGCTTTCTTT; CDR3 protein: CASSVRGRITEAFF
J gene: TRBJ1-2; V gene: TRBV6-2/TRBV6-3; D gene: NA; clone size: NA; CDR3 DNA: TGTGCCAGCAGTTACTCGAATCCAGGGAGCGGCTACACCTTC; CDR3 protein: CASSYSNPGSGYTF
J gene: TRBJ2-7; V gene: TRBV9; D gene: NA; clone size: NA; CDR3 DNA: TGTGCCAGCAGCGTAGCTGCGGAGGAAGTATACGAGCAGTACTTC; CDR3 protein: CASSVAAEEVYEQYF
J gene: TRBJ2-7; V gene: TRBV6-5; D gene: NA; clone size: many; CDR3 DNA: TGTGCCAGCAGTTACTTCGCCGACTCCTACGAGCAGTACTTC; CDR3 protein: CASSYFADSYEQYF
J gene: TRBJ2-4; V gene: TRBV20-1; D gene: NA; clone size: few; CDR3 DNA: TGCAGTGCTTGGCTCGCGGACCGGAGAAACATTCAGTACTTC; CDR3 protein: CSAWLADRRNIQYF
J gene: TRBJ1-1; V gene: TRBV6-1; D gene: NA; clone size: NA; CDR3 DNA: TGTGCCAGCAGTGGGTCGGGGGGCTGGAGCACTGAAGCTTTCTTT; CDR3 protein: CASSGSGGWSTEAFF
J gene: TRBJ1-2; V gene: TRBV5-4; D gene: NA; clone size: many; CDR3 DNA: TGTGCCAGCAGCCCAGGTGGTGCAAAGTATGGCTACACCTTC; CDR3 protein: CASSPGGAKYGYTF
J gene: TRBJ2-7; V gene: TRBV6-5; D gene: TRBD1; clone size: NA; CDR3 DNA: TGTGCCAGCAGTTACGAGGGGGCCTTTTCCTACGAGCAGTACTTC; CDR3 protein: CASSYEGAFSYEQYF
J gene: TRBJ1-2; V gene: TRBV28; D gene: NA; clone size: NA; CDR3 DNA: TGTGCCAGCAGGGACGTTGTCTACACCTTC; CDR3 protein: CASRDVVYTF
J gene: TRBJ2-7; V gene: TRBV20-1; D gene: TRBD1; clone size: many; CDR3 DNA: TGCAGTGCTAGCAGGGACAGCCCCTACGAGCAGTACTTC; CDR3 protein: CSASRDSPYEQYF
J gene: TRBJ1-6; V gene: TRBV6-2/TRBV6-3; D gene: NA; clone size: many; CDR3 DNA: TGTGCCAGCAGTCGGACTGTCTATAATTCACCCCTCCACTTT; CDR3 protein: CASSRTVYNSPLHF
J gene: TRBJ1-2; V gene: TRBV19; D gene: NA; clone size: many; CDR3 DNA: TGTGCCAGTACCCCCCAGGGTGTTGGTCGCGGCTACACCTTC; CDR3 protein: CASTPQGVGRGYTF
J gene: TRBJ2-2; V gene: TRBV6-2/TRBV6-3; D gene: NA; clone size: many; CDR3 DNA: TGTGCCAGCAGTCCCCCCATGGGGGTCCCGCGCCCCACCGGGGAGCTGTTTTTT; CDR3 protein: CASSPPMGVPRPTGELFF
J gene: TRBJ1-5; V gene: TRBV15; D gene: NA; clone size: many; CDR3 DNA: TGTGCCACCAGCGATGAGAGATCCCAGCCCCAGCATTTT; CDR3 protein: CATSDERSQPQHF
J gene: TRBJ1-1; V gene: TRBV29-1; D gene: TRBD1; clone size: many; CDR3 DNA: TGCAGCGAGTCGGGACAGCGGAACACTGAAGCTTTCTTT; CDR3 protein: CSESGQRNTEAFF
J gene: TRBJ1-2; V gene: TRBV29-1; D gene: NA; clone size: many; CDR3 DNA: TGCAGCGCCCCGCAGGAGGGCTATGGCTACACCTTC; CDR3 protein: CSAPQEGYGYTF
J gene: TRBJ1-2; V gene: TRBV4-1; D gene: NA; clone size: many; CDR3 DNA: TGCGCCAGCAGCCAAGAGGGGAGGGCAGGTGGCTACACCTTC; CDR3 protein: CASSQEGRAGGYTF
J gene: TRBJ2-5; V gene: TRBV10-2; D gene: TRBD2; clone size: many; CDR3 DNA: TGCGCCAGCAGTGTAACGGGGAGGGGAGAGACCCAGTACTTC; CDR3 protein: CASSVTGRGETQYF
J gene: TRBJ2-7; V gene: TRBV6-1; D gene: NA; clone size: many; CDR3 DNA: TGTGCCAGCAGTGAAACCGGGACTCGGGACTACGAGCAGTACTTC; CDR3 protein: CASSETGTRDYEQYF
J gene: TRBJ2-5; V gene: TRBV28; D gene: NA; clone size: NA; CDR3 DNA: TGTGCCAGCAGCACCCAGGGGACGGAGACCCAGTACTTC; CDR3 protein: CASSTQGTETQYF